A selection of T cell receptor beta chains follows, all from one sample in a study of T cells in narcolepsy. Libraries were prepared by immunoSEQ multiplex PCR; TCRdb keeps only in-frame clonotypes and omits some of them. The table records approximately 31,000 clones, more than 80% of them present only once. The sample consisted of CD45RA- memory CD4+ T cells from PBMCs. These receptors were collected from a human donor with narcolepsy. The CDR3 runs from the conserved cysteine through the conserved F or W. A D gene is named only where the DNA matches it firmly. The size of a clone is reported for some rows only, either as once, few or many, or as a class for expanded clones.

len	d_gene	v_gene	j_gene	abundance	CDR3nt	CDR3aa
15	TRBD1	TRBV30	TRBJ1-5	-	TGTGCCTGGAGTGCGCCGGGACAGGGGGCACAGCCCCAGCATTTT	CAWSAPGQGAQPQHF
14	-	TRBV4-3	TRBJ1-2	few	TGCGCCAGCAGCCAAGATCGGGGGTCCTATGGCTACACCTTC	CASSQDRGSYGYTF
12	-	TRBV5-6	TRBJ1-5	-	TGTGCCAGCAGCTTCTCCGTGGAGCCCCAGCATTTT	CASSFSVEPQHF
15	-	TRBV7-9	TRBJ2-3	-	TGTGCCAGCAGCCCCAAAACCAGGGTTTCAGATACGCAGTATTTT	CASSPKTRVSDTQYF
13	-	TRBV7-7	TRBJ1-3	-	TGTGCTAGCAGCCCTGGGCCCGGAAACACCATATATTTT	CASSPGPGNTIYF
14	-	TRBV4-3	TRBJ1-1	-	TGCGCCAGCAGCCAAGCAACGGCGAACACTGAAGCTTTCTTT	CASSQATANTEAFF
16	TRBD1	TRBV9	TRBJ1-6	-	TGTGCCAGCAGCGTGGAAGGGACAGGAGGAAATTCACCCCTCCACTTT	CASSVEGTGGNSPLHF
15	TRBD2	TRBV10-3	TRBJ2-5	-	TGTGCCATCGGGGGGGCTAGCGGGCGCCAAGAGACCCAGTACTTC	CAIGGASGRQETQYF
14	-	TRBV11-1	TRBJ2-2	few	TGTGCCAGCAGCTCGACGGACGTTGGCGGGGAGCTGTTTTTT	CASSSTDVGGELFF
15	-	TRBV19	TRBJ2-7	-	TGTGCCAGTAGTACCTCCTCTGGGACCCCCTACGGGCAGTACTTC	CASSTSSGTPYGQYF
14	-	TRBV15	TRBJ1-2	-	TGTGCCACCAGCAGAGTACAGGGAAGGGTCGGCTACACCTTC	CATSRVQGRVGYTF
13	-	TRBV28	TRBJ1-2	-	TGTGCCAGCAGTTTATCAGAAGTCTATGGCTACACCTTC	CASSLSEVYGYTF
14	-	TRBV6-6	TRBJ1-2	-	TGTGCCAGCAGTCCCGGACTGATAAACTATGGCTACACCTTC	CASSPGLINYGYTF
11	-	TRBV20-1	TRBJ1-2	-	TGCAGTCAAGCCGGGGACTATGGCTACACCTTC	CSQAGDYGYTF
13	-	TRBV28	TRBJ1-6	-	TGTGCCAGCAAAGAAGGTGGCAATTCACCCCTCCACTTT	CASKEGGNSPLHF
12	-	TRBV6-5	TRBJ2-7	-	TGTGCCAGCAGTTACCGGGGGCGGGAGCAGTACTTC	CASSYRGREQYF
16	TRBD2	TRBV14	TRBJ2-2	-	TGTGCCAGCAGCGAACGACTAGCGGGGGGAACCGGGGAGCTGTTTTTT	CASSERLAGGTGELFF
13	TRBD2	TRBV6-5	TRBJ2-1	-	TGTGCCAGCTCCACTAGCGGGGGCAATGAGCAGTTCTTC	CASSTSGGNEQFF
14	TRBD1	TRBV2	TRBJ1-1	-	TGTGCCAGCAGACGGGACAGGGGGAACACTGAAGCTTCCTTT	CASRRDRGNTEASF
14	TRBD1	TRBV10-1	TRBJ2-3	few	TGCGCCAGCAGTGAGACAGGGGCGTCAGATACGCAGTATTTT	CASSETGASDTQYF
18	TRBD1	TRBV9	TRBJ1-6	-	TGTGCCAGCAGCGTAGCTATTGGGGGACAGGGACGTCATTCACCCCTCCACTTT	CASSVAIGGQGRHSPLHF
16	TRBD2	TRBV5-4	TRBJ2-1	-	TGTGCCAGCAGCAGCGGGACTAGCGGGGGGGCAGGTGAGCAGTTCTTC	CASSSGTSGGAGEQFF
16	-	TRBV4-2	TRBJ1-6	-	TGTGCCAGCAGCCAAGGGGGGGACGTCGGTAATTCACCCCTCCACTTT	CASSQGGDVGNSPLHF
20	-	TRBV4-2	TRBJ1-6	once	TGTGCCAGCAGCCAAGAGGGGAGAAGTGGGGTTAGCTCCTATAATTCACCCCTCCACTTT	CASSQEGRSGVSSYNSPLHF
16	-	TRBV5-1	TRBJ2-3	-	TGCGCCAGCAGCTTGGCCGGTCGTCCCAGCACAGATACGCAGTATTTT	CASSLAGRPSTDTQYF
15	TRBD2	TRBV28	TRBJ2-7	-	TGTGCCAGCAGTTTAGAGGGTAGCGGGTCCTACGAGCAGTACTTC	CASSLEGSGSYEQYF
16	TRBD1	TRBV2	TRBJ2-7	-	TGTGCCAGCAGTGAAAGAGGACAGGGAGGCTGGGGCGAGCAGTACTTC	CASSERGQGGWGEQYF
16	TRBD1	TRBV2	TRBJ1-2	-	TGTGCCAGCAGTGCGCAGGACAGGGGAGAGAACTATGGCTACACCTTC	CASSAQDRGENYGYTF
16	TRBD1	TRBV19	TRBJ2-5	-	TGTGCCAGTAGTATTCGGGACAGGGTGTACCAAGAGACCCAGTACTTC	CASSIRDRVYQETQYF
15	-	TRBV19	TRBJ1-2	-	TGTGCCAGTAGTATACGAATGGAGGGATCCTATGGCTACACCTTC	CASSIRMEGSYGYTF